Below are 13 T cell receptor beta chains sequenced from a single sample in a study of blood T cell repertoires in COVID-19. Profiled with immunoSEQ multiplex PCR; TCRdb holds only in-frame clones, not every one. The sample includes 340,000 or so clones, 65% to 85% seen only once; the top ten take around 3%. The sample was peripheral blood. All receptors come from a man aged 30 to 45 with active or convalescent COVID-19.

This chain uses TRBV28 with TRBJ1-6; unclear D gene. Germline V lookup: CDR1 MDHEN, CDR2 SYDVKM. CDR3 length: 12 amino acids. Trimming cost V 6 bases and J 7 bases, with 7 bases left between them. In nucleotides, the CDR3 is TGTGCCAGCAGCCCGGGGAATTCACCCCTCCACTTT. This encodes CASSPGNSPLHF.

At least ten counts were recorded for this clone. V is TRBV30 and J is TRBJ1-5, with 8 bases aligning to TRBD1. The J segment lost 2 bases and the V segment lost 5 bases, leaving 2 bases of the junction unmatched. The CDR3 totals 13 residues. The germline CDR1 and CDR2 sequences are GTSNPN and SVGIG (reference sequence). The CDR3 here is CAWDRGGNQPQHF. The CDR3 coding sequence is TGTGCCTGGGACAGGGGAGGCAATCAGCCCCAGCATTTT.

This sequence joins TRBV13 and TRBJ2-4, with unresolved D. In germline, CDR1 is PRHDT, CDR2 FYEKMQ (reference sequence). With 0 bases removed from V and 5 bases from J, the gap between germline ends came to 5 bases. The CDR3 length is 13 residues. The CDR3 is CASSLGGENIQYF. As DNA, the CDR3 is TGTGCCAGCAGCTTAGGGGGCGAAAACATTCAGTACTTC.

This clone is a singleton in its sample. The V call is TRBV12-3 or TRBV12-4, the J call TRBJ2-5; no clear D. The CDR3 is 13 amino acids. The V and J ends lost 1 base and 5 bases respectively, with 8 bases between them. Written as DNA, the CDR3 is TGTGCCAGCAGTTTAGTGGGCAGGGAGACCCAGTACTTC. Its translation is CASSLVGRETQYF.

The DNA for the CDR3 is TGTGCCATCAGTGAAACGGGAGAGACCACAGATACGCAGTATTTT. Translating gives CAISETGETTDTQYF. J is TRBJ2-3 and V is TRBV10-3, with D tentatively TRBD2 (6 bases). Germline V gene sequence: CDR1 ENHRY, CDR2 SYGVKD. V lost 3 bases and J 2 bases, leaving 12 bases between the germline ends. CDR3 length equals 15 residues.

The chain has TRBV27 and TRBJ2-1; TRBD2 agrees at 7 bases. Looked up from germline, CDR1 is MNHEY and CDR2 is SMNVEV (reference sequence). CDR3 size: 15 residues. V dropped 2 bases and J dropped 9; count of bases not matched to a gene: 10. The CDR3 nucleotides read TGTGCCAGCAGTTTAGGGGGGGGAGGAGGGGCTGAGCAGTTCTTC. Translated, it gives CASSLGGGGGAEQFF.

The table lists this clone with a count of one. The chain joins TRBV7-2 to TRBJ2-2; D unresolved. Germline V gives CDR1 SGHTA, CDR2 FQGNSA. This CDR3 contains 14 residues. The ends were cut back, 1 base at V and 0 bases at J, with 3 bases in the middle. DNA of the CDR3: TGTGCCAGCAGCTTAGGCGCGAACACCGGGGAGCTGTTTTTT. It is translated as CASSLGANTGELFF. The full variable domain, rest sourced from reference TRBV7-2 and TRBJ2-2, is GAGVSQSPSNKVTEKGKDVELRCDPISGHTALYWYRQSLGQGLEFLIYFQGNSAPDKSGLPSDRFSAERTGGSVSTLTIQRTQQEDSAVYLCASSLGANTGELFFGEGSRLTVL.

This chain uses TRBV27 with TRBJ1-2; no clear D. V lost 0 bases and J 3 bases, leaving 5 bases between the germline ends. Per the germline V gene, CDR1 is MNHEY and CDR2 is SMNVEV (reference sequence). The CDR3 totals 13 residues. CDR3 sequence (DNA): TGTGCCAGCAGTTTATCCCCCTACTATGGCTACACCTTC. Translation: CASSLSPYYGYTF.

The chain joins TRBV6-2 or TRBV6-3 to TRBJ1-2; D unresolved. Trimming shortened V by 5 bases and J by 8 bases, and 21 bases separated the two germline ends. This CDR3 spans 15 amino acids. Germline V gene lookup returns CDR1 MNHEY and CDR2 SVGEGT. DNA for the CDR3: TGTGCCAGCAGTCGCGACACCCGGGGATGGCACGGCTACACCTTC. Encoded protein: CASSRDTRGWHGYTF.

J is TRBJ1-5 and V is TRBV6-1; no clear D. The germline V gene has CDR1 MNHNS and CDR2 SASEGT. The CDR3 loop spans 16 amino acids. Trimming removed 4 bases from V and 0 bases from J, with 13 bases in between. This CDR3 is CASSGLSGYSNQPQHF. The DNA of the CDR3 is TGTGCCAGCAGTGGCCTTTCGGGGTATAGCAATCAGCCCCAGCATTTT.

The CDR3 DNA is TGTGCCACCAGCACCGAGCGGGGTAACCGCAATGAGCAGTTCTTC. This codes for CATSTERGNRNEQFF. The chain recombines TRBV15 with TRBJ2-1; 7 positions agree with TRBD2. The CDR3 has 15 amino acids. CDR1 is LNHNV and CDR2 is YYDKDF in the germline V gene (reference sequence). V lost 4 bases, J lost 6 bases, and 9 bases stayed unmatched.

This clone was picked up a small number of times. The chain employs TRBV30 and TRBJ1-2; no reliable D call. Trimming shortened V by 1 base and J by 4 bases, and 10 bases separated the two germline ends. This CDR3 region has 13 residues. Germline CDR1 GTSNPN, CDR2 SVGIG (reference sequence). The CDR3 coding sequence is TGTGCCTGGAGTGGGGAGACCTTCTATGGCTACACCTTC. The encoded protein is CAWSGETFYGYTF.

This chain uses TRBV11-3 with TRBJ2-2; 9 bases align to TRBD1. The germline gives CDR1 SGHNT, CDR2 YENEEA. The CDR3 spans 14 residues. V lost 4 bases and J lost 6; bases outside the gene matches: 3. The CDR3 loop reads CASSYTGGSGELFF. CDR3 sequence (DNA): TGTGCCAGCAGCTATACAGGGGGCTCCGGGGAGCTGTTTTTT.